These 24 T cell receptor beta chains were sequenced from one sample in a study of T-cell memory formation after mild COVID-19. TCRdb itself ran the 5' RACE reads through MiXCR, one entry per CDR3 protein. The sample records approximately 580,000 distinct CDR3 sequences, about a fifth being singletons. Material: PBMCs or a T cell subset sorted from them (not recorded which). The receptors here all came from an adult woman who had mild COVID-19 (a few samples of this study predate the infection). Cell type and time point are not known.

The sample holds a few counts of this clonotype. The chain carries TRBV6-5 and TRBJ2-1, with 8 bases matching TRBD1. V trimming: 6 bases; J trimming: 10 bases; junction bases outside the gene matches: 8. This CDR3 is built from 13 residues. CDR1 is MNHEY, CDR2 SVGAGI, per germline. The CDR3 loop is CASSPQGAQEQFF. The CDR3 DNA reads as TGTGCCAGCAGCCCGCAGGGGGCACAGGAGCAGTTCTTC.

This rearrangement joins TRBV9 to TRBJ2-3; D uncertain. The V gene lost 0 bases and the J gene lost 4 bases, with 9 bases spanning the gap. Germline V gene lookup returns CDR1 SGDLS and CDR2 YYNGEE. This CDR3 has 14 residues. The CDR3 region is CASSVATLADTQYF. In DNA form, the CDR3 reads TGTGCCAGCAGCGTAGCTACGTTGGCAGATACGCAGTATTTT.

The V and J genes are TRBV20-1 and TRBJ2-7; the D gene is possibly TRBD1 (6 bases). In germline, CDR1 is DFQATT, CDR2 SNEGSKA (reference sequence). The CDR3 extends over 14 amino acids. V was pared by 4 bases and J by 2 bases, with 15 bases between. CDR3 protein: CSATSPGHTYEQYF. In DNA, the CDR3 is TGCAGTGCTACGTCTCCGGGACACACCTACGAGCAGTACTTC.

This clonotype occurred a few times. The CDR3 is CASSPATSYEQYF. The CDR3 bases are TGCGCCAGCAGCCCGGCCACATCCTACGAGCAGTACTTC. V is TRBV5-1 and J is TRBJ2-7, with no clear D. Deletions cut 4 bases from V and 1 base from J, with 9 bases between. Germline lookup yields CDR1 SGHRS and CDR2 YFSETQ. This CDR3 contains 13 residues.

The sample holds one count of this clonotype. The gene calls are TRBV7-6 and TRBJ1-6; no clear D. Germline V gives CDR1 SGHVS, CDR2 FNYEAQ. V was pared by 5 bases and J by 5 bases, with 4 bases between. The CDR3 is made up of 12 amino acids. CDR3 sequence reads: CASSQNNSPLHF. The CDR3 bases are TGTGCCAGCAGCCAGAATAATTCACCCCTCCACTTT.

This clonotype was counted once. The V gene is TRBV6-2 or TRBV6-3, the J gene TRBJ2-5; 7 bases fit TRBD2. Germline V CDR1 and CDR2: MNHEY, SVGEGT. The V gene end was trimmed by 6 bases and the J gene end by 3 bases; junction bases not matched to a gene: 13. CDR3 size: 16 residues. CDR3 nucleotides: TGTGCCAGCAGACGACTAGCCGGAGGAATAGAAGAGACCCAGTACTTC. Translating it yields CASRRLAGGIEETQYF.

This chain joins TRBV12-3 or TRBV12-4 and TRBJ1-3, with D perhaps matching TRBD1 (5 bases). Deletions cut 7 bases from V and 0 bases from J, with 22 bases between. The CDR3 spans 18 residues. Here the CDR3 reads CASNNPQGSASSGNTIYF. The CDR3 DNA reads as TGTGCCAGCAACAACCCCCAGGGCAGCGCCTCCTCTGGAAACACCATATATTTT.

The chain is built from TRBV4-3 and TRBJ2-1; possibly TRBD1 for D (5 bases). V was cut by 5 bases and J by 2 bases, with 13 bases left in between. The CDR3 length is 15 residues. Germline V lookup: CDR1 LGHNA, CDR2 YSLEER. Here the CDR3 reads CASSVRRDPYNEQFF. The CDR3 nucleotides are TGCGCCAGCAGCGTACGCAGGGATCCCTACAATGAGCAGTTCTTC.

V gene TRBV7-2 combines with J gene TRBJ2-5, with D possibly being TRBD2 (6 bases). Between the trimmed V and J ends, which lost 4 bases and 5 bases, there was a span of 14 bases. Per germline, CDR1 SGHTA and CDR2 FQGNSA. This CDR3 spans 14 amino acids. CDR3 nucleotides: TGTGCCAGCAGCTGGGGGTCCGCGGGGGAGACCCAGTACTTC. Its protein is CASSWGSAGETQYF. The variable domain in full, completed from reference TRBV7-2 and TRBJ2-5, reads GAGVSQSPSNKVTEKGKDVELRCDPISGHTALYWYRQSLGQGLEFLIYFQGNSAPDKSGLPSDRFSAERTGGSVSTLTIQRTQQEDSAVYLCASSWGSAGETQYFGPGTRLLVL.

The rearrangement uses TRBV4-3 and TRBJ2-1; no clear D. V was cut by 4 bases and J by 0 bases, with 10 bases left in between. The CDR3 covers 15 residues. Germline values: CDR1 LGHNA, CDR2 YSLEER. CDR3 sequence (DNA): TGCGCCAGCAGCCCCGGTTCTAGCTCCTACAATGAGCAGTTCTTC. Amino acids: CASSPGSSSYNEQFF.

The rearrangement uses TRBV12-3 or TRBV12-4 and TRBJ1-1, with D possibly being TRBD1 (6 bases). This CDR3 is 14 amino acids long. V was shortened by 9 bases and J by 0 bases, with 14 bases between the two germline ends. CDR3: CASVPGQLNTEAFF. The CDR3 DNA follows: TGTGCCAGTGTCCCGGGACAATTGAACACTGAAGCTTTCTTT.

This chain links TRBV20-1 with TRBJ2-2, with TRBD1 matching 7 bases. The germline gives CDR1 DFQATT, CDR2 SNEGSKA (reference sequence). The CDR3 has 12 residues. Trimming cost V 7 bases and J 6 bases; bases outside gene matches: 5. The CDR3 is CSVNRGPGELFF. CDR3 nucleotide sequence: TGCAGTGTTAACAGGGGTCCCGGGGAGCTGTTTTTT.

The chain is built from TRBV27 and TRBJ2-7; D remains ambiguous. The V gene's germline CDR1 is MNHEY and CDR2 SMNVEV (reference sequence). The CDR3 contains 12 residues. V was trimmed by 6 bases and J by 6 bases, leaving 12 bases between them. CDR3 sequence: CASSQPGFEQYF. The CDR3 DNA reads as TGTGCCAGCAGCCAACCGGGCTTCGAGCAGTACTTC.

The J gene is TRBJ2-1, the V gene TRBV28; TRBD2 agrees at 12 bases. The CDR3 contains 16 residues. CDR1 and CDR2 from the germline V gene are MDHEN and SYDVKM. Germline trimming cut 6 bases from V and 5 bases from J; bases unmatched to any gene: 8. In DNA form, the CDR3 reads TGTGCCAGCAGATCTGGGACTAGCGGGCGCAACAATGAGCAGTTCTTC. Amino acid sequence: CASRSGTSGRNNEQFF.

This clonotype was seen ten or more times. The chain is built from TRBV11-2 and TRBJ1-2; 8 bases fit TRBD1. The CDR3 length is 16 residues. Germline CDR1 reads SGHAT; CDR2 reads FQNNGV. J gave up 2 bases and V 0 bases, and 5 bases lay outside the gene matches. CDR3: CASSLDTGTGNYGYTF. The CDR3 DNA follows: TGTGCCAGCAGCTTAGATACCGGGACAGGCAACTATGGCTACACCTTC. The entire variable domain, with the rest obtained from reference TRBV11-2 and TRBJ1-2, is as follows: EAGVAQSPRYKIIEKRQSVAFWCNPISGHATLYWYQQILGQGPKLLIQFQNNGVVDDSQLPKDRFSAERLKGVDSTLKIQPAKLEDSAVYLCASSLDTGTGNYGYTFGSGTRLTVV.

The CDR3 DNA is TGTGCCAGCAGCTGGGGAGGAGGTAGCTCCTACGAGCAGTACTTC. This encodes CASSWGGGSSYEQYF. This chain connects TRBV5-5 to TRBJ2-7, with D possibly being TRBD2 (6 bases). Trimming stripped 3 bases from V and 0 bases from J, with 13 bases between. CDR3 length equals 15 residues. Germline V lookup: CDR1 SGHKS, CDR2 YYEKEE (reference sequence).

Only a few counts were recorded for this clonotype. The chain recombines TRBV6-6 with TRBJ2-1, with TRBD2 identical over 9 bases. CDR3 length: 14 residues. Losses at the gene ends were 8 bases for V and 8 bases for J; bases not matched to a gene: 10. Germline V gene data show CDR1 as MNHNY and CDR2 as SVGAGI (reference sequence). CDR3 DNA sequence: TGTGCCAGCTGGAGTGGGCGGGGGGGCCATGAGCAGTTCTTC. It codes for CASWSGRGGHEQFF.

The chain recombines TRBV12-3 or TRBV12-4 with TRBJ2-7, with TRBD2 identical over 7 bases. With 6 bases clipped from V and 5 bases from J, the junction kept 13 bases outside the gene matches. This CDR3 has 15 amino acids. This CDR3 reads CASSPLGGSTDEQYF. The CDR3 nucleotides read TGTGCCAGCAGCCCATTGGGCGGGAGTACCGACGAGCAGTACTTC.

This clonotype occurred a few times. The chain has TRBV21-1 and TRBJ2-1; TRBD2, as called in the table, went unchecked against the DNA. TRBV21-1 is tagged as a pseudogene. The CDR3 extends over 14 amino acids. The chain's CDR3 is CARRPGLATNEQFF. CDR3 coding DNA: TGTGCCAGACGGCCGGGACTAGCGACGAATGAGCAGTTCTTC.

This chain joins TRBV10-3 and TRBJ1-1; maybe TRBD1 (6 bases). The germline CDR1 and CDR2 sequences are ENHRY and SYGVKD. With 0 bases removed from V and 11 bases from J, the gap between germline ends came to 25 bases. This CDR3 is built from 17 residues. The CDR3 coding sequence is TGTGCCATCAGTGAGTCGACGGAAACGACAGGTCCGAACCGGGCTTTCTTT. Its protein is CAISESTETTGPNRAFF.

CDR3 nucleotide sequence: TGTGCCAGCAGCTCAAACCTCCGGGACAGGGCCTCTGGGGCCAACGTCCTGACTTTC. Translation gives CASSSNLRDRASGANVLTF. The rearrangement uses TRBV7-9 and TRBJ2-6; 9 bases map to TRBD1. Germline V gene lookup returns CDR1 SEHNR and CDR2 FQNEAQ (reference sequence). The CDR3 consists of 19 residues. Trimming at V came to 4 bases and at J to 0 bases, leaving 10 bases not matched to a gene.

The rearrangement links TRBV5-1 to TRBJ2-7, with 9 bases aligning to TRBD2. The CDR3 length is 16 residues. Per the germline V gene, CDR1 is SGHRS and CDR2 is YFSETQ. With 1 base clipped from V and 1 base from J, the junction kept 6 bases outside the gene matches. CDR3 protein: CASSLTLAGRSYEQYF. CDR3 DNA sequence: TGCGCCAGCAGCTTGACCCTAGCGGGGAGATCCTACGAGCAGTACTTC. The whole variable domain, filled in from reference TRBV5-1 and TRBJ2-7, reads KAGVTQTPRYLIKTRGQQVTLSCSPISGHRSVSWYQQTPGQGLQFLFEYFSETQRNKGNFPGRFSGRQFSNSRSEMNVSTLELGDSALYLCASSLTLAGRSYEQYFGPGTRLTVT.

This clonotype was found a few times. CDR3 sequence: CASSAHPGASTDTQYF. The CDR3 bases are TGTGCCAGCAGCGCCCATCCGGGGGCCTCCACAGATACGCAGTATTTT. This sequence joins TRBV9 and TRBJ2-3; D possibly matches TRBD1 or TRBD2 (6 bases each). The CDR3 contains 16 residues. CDR1 is SGDLS and CDR2 is YYNGEE in the germline V gene. V gave up 3 bases and J gave up 2 bases, with 16 bases separating them.

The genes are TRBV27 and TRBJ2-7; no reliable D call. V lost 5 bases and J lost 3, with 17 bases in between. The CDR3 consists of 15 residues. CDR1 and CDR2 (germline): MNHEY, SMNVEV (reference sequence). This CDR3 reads CASSPQSEAHYEQYF. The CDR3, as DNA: TGTGCCAGCAGTCCGCAATCCGAGGCCCACTACGAGCAGTACTTC.